The 29 T cell receptor beta chains listed next were all sequenced from one sample in a study of tumor-infiltrating lymphocytes in primary liver carcinoma. Total RNA (roughly 0.45 ug) served as template for TCR beta cDNA synthesis primed by a constant-region primer. ARM-PCR, slightly modified, supplied the TCR beta libraries through three nested multiplex PCR rounds. Amplification in the first two PCR rounds was performed using TRBV1-TRBV30 forward primers and a C-beta reverse primer for roughly 10 cycles each. One entry per CDR3 protein results from TCRdb running MiXCR on the multiplex PCR reads. The data contain a few hundred thousand distinct CDR3 sequences, about 50% of them seen just once; the ten biggest clones take up over 15%. Unsorted whole blood yielded the blood RNA, and germline DNA was also extracted. The sequenced sample was peripheral blood. These TCRs come from a woman aged 25 to 45 with primary liver carcinoma and hepatitis B virus infection.

The table lists this clonotype with a few counts. The rearrangement uses TRBV5-6 and TRBJ2-3, with D possibly TRBD1 on 6 matching bases. The CDR3 runs 15 residues. V shed 4 bases and J shed 2 bases, with 14 bases lying between them. Germline V gene sequence: CDR1 SGHDT, CDR2 YYEEEE. CDR3 sequence: CASSARDTYTDTQYF. CDR3 DNA sequence: TGTGCCAGCAGCGCCCGGGACACATACACAGATACGCAGTATTTT.

Regarding this clonotype: One end of the junction fails to match germline, which may point to a read error. The CDR3, as DNA: TGTGCCAGCAACTTGAACAGGGTCAATTCACCCCTCCACTTT. Encoded protein: CASNLNRVNSPLHF. J is TRBJ1-6 and V is TRBV5-6, with D perhaps matching TRBD1 (6 bases). The germline V gene has CDR1 SGHDT and CDR2 YYEEEE. The CDR3 sequence is 14 residues long. The variable domain in full, completed from reference TRBV5-6 and TRBJ1-6, reads DAGVTQSPTHLIKTRGQQVTLRCSPKSGHDTVSWYQQALGQGPQFIFQYYEEEERQRGNFPDRFSGHQFPNYSSELNVNALLLGDSALYLCASNLNRVNSPLHFGNGTRLTVT.

As regards this clonotype: The junction does not match germline at one end; this may be a read error. This sequence joins TRBV11-2 and TRBJ2-1; no reliable D call. CDR3 length: 16 amino acids. Germline CDR1 reads SGHAT; CDR2 reads FQNNGV. This chain's CDR3 is CASSLVTQSSYHEQFF. In DNA, the CDR3 is TGTGCCAGCAGCTTAGTGACGCAAAGCTCCTACCATGAGCAGTTCTTC. The whole variable domain, remainder taken from reference TRBV11-2 and TRBJ2-1, is EAGVAQSPRYKIIEKRQSVAFWCNPISGHATLYWYQQILGQGPKLLIQFQNNGVVDDSQLPKDRFSAERLKGVDSTLKIQPAKLEDSAVYLCASSLVTQSSYHEQFFGPGTRLTVL.

Worth noting for this clonotype: Given a much more abundant clone one base away, this may be a read error. The chain carries TRBV6-5 and TRBJ2-5; a weak D match, TRBD1 (6 bases). V dropped 6 bases and J dropped 6 bases, with 17 bases sitting between them. Germline V gene sequence: CDR1 MNHEY, CDR2 SVGAGI. The CDR3 length is 14 residues. CDR3 loop: CASREIRGGQTQYF. In nucleotides, the CDR3 is TGTGCCAGCAGGGAAATCAGGGGCGGGCAGACCCAGTACTTC.

This clonotype was counted many times. The chain carries TRBV12-3 or TRBV12-4 and TRBJ1-1; 8 nucleotides match TRBD1. V shed 7 bases, J shed 1 base, and the junction held 5 bases outside the gene matches. The CDR3 has 14 amino acids. The CDR3 DNA sequence: TGTGCCAGCACGATGACAGGGGCGAACACTGAAGCTTTCTTT. Translated, it gives CASTMTGANTEAFF.

This clonotype has more than one count but fewer than ten. V usage is TRBV6-6 and J usage is TRBJ2-1; TRBD1 matches 7 bases. Germline V gene data show CDR1 as MNHNY and CDR2 as SVGAGI (reference sequence). Trimming took 5 bases from V and 6 from J; bases not matched to a gene: 13. This CDR3 comprises 16 residues. The chain's CDR3 is CASSTTGQRLTNEQFF. For the CDR3, the DNA is TGTGCCAGCAGTACGACGGGACAGAGGCTTACCAATGAGCAGTTCTTC.

CDR3 nucleotides: TGTGCCAGCAGCCCACGACTAGCGGGGGCCCTGAACACCGGGGAGCTGTTTTTT. Translating gives CASSPRLAGALNTGELFF. The rearrangement joins TRBV11-2 to TRBJ2-2, with 12 bases aligning to TRBD2. With 5 bases clipped from V and 1 base from J, the junction kept 8 bases outside the gene matches. The CDR3 length is 18 residues. The germline V gene encodes CDR1 SGHAT and CDR2 FQNNGV.

The chain is built from TRBV19 and TRBJ2-7, with 9 bases lining up with TRBD2. Germline values: CDR1 LNHDA, CDR2 SQIVND (reference sequence). The CDR3 spans 15 residues. After removal of 4 bases from V and 3 bases from J, the junction contained 7 bases not matched to a gene. The CDR3 DNA reads TGTGCCAGTAGTAGGGCTAGCGGGATTTACTACGAGCAGTACTTC. Translation gives CASSRASGIYYEQYF.

As for this clonotype: In this CDR3 the conserved last residue, phenylalanine or tryptophan, is missing, so a read error is likely. The DNA is left out, because the CDR3 cannot be placed on it with certainty; the CDR3 is given as TCRdb lists it. The J gene is TRBJ2-7, the V gene TRBV11-2; no DNA check was done on the table's D call, TRBD2. Inclusive of both ends, the CDR3 amounts to 16 amino acids. Germline V CDR1 and CDR2: SGHAT, FQNNGV. The CDR3 reads CASSFGGRALGREQYL.

The chain employs TRBV19 and TRBJ1-1; 7 bases fit TRBD1. The CDR3 length is 13 residues. Trimming took 7 bases from V and 0 from J; bases not matched to a gene: 2. Germline assignment: CDR1 LNHDA and CDR2 SQIVND (reference sequence). CDR3 nucleotide sequence: TGTGCCAGTACGGGACAGATGAACACTGAAGCTTTCTTT. It is translated as CASTGQMNTEAFF. Full variable domain (remainder filled in from reference TRBV19 and TRBJ1-1): DGGITQSPKYLFRKEGQNVTLSCEQNLNHDAMYWYRQDPGQGLRLIYYSQIVNDFQKGDIAEGYSVSREKKESFPLTVTSAQKNPTAFYLCASTGQMNTEAFFGQGTRLTVV.

This clonotype was picked up a small number of times. This sequence joins TRBV6-5 and TRBJ2-5, with D possibly TRBD2 on 7 matching bases. Germline V lookup: CDR1 MNHEY, CDR2 SVGAGI. V lost 6 bases and J lost 6, with 20 bases in between. The CDR3 contains 15 residues. The CDR3 DNA reads TGTGCCAGCAGCCCGTCGGGGGGCGCGTGGAAGACCCAGTACTTC. Its protein is CASSPSGGAWKTQYF.

As concerns this clonotype: At one end the junction does not follow the germline gene, possibly because of a read error. The chain is built from TRBV11-2 and TRBJ2-6; 8 bases are shared with TRBD1. The CDR3 has 18 amino acids. Germline V gives CDR1 SGHAT, CDR2 FQNNGV. The CDR3 coding sequence is TGTGCCAGCAGCTTAGAGGCAGGGGGCAACTCTGTGGCCAACGTCCTGACTTTC. Encoded protein: CASSLEAGGNSVANVLTF.

The chain is built from TRBV30 and TRBJ1-5, with D possibly TRBD1 on 5 matching bases. The CDR3 spans 13 residues. CDR1 is GTSNPN, CDR2 SVGIG, per germline (reference sequence). V was trimmed by 0 bases and J by 7 bases, leaving 10 bases between them. CDR3 DNA sequence: TGTGCCTGGAGTGTTGCAGGGCGCCAGCCCCAGCATTTT. This sequence encodes CAWSVAGRQPQHF. The whole variable domain, remainder taken from reference TRBV30 and TRBJ1-5, is SQTIHQWPATLVQPVGSPLSLECTVEGTSNPNLYWYRQAAGRGLQLLFYSVGIGQISSEVPQNLSASRPQDRQFILSSKKLLLSDSGFYLCAWSVAGRQPQHFGDGTRLSIL.

Points on this clonotype: A much larger clone lies one base from this, so it may be a read error. The gene calls are TRBV4-3 and TRBJ2-7; no firm D call. Germline CDR1 and CDR2: LGHNA and YSLEER. The CDR3 is 13 residues long. Trimming cost V 0 bases and J 6 bases, with 9 bases left between them. This chain's CDR3 is CASSQDLPIEQYF. The CDR3 coding sequence is TGCGCCAGCAGCCAAGATTTACCTATCGAGCAGTACTTC.

This clonotype was detected a few times. V is TRBV7-3 and J is TRBJ2-1, with 9 bases fitting TRBD1. The CDR3 sequence is 15 residues long. Germline assignment: CDR1 SGHTA and CDR2 FQGTGA. The V segment lost 2 bases and the J segment 4 bases; nucleotides outside the gene matches: 3. CDR3 amino acids: CASSLETGGYNEQFF. The CDR3 coding sequence is TGTGCCAGCAGCTTAGAGACAGGGGGATACAATGAGCAGTTCTTC.

Notes on this clonotype: A clone one base away is much larger, so this may be a read error. The chain links TRBV4-3 to TRBJ2-3; 9 bases are a match to TRBD1. CDR3 length equals 15 residues. CDR1 is LGHNA, CDR2 YSLEER, per germline. With V trimmed by 5 bases and J by 6 bases, 9 bases remained unmatched. The CDR3 coding sequence is TGCGCCAGCAGCTGCATACAGGGGGCGAGCGATACGCAGTATTTT. It codes for CASSCIQGASDTQYF.

Worth noting for this clonotype: Being one base from a much bigger clone, this may be a read error. The chain employs TRBV4-1 and TRBJ2-3, with D unresolved. The DNA end is more similar to TRBJ1-5, so the J call may be wrong. The CDR3 totals 14 residues. CDR1 and CDR2 (germline): MGHRA, YSYEKL. CDR3 in amino acids: CASSRGLAPDTQHF. The CDR3 DNA reads TGCGCCAGCAGCCGAGGACTAGCGCCCGATACGCAGCATTTT.

Details on this clonotype: A read error may explain this, as a much larger clone is one base away. The chain joins TRBV6-2 or TRBV6-3 to TRBJ2-1; 10 bases are a match to TRBD2. The CDR3 runs 15 residues. J lost 8 bases, V lost 7 bases, and 11 bases had no gene match. Looked up from germline, CDR1 is MNHEY and CDR2 is SVGEGT. CDR3 residues: CASTNFGLAGDEQFF. CDR3 coding DNA: TGTGCCAGCACCAACTTCGGGCTAGCGGGAGATGAGCAGTTCTTC.

The V call is TRBV12-3 or TRBV12-4, the J call TRBJ2-1; 9 bases are a match to TRBD1. V trimming: 10 bases; J trimming: 10 bases; junction bases outside the gene matches: 11. The CDR3 runs to 13 residues. CDR3: CANSLGDRVEQFF. CDR3 bases: TGTGCCAATAGTTTGGGGGACAGGGTCGAGCAGTTCTTC.

In the case of this clonotype: A read error may explain this, as a much larger clone is one base away. This rearrangement joins TRBV29-1 to TRBJ2-1, with no clear D. The J call could be wrong; TRBJ2-7 is a better fit for the DNA end. Germline CDR1 is SQVTM and CDR2 is ANQGSEA. The CDR3 contains 12 residues. In nucleotides, the CDR3 is TGCAGCGTTGAAGCTTCGGCCAATGAGCAGTACTTC. It encodes CSVEASANEQYF.

The genes are TRBV11-2 and TRBJ2-1; D unresolved. The germline CDR1 and CDR2 sequences are SGHAT and FQNNGV. There are 16 residues in the CDR3. The V gene lost 1 base and the J gene lost 12 bases, with 22 bases spanning the gap. The CDR3: CASSLGWGGSYDGQFF. In nucleotides, the CDR3 is TGTGCCAGCAGCTTAGGATGGGGTGGCTCATACGATGGGCAGTTCTTC.

The genes are TRBV5-4 and TRBJ2-3; 8 bases are a match to TRBD2. Per the germline V gene, CDR1 is SGHNT and CDR2 is YYREEE (reference sequence). This CDR3 has 14 residues. Trimming took 2 bases from V and 4 from J; bases not matched to a gene: 3. CDR3 amino acids: CASSFGTRSDTQYF. CDR3 coding DNA: TGTGCCAGCAGCTTTGGGACTAGGTCAGATACGCAGTATTTT.

Of note for this clonotype: A read error may be the cause here, since a much bigger clone is one base away. The chain combines TRBV12-3 or TRBV12-4 with TRBJ2-5; D remains unclear. Trimming left V 10 bases short and J 1 base short, with 31 bases between. The CDR3 has 19 amino acids. CDR3 DNA: TGTGCCATCAGCATTCTTTCACCTTCGGTGGGGATCCTCCAAGAGACCCAGTACTTC. Translated, it gives CAISILSPSVGILQETQYF.

Concerning this clonotype itself: The CDR3 carries no conserved terminal phenylalanine or tryptophan, so it likely arises from a read error. This chain connects TRBV11-2 to TRBJ2-7, with 14 positions matching TRBD2. The J segment lost 6 bases and the V segment lost 1 base, leaving 5 bases of the junction unmatched. The germline CDR1 and CDR2 sequences are SGHAT and FQNNGV. This CDR3 has 16 amino acids. The CDR3 sequence is CASSLAGLAGVSEQYY. CDR3 sequence (DNA): TGTGCCAGCAGCTTAGCGGGACTAGCGGGAGTATCCGAGCAGTACTAT.

About this clonotype itself: Since a much larger clone is just one base distant, this may be a read error. J is TRBJ1-6 and V is TRBV12-3 or TRBV12-4, with D hard to call. The CDR3 is made up of 15 amino acids. This chain's CDR3 is CASRFASSYNTPLHF. CDR3 DNA: TGTGCCAGCAGATTCGCCAGCTCCTATAATACACCCCTCCACTTT.

A note on this clonotype: Since a much larger clone is just one base distant, this may be a read error. The CDR3: CTSSYTGFSGELFF. The CDR3 region has the DNA TGTACCAGCAGCTACACAGGTTTTTCCGGGGAGCTGTTTTTT. The chain uses TRBV5-4 and TRBJ2-2, with TRBD1 as a possible D gene (5 bases). Germline V gives CDR1 SGHNT, CDR2 YYREEE (reference sequence). This CDR3 has 14 residues.

The gene calls are TRBV4-1 and TRBJ1-2; tentative D call: TRBD1 (6 bases). CDR3 length: 14 residues. The V gene's germline CDR1 is MGHRA and CDR2 YSYEKL. V dropped 7 bases and J dropped 4 bases, with 16 bases sitting between them. CDR3 amino acids: CASIPTQGGYGYTF. For the CDR3, the DNA is TGCGCCAGCATCCCCACACAGGGTGGCTATGGCTACACCTTC.

This clonotype has just a few counts. This chain uses TRBV4-1 with TRBJ2-7; D might be TRBD1 or TRBD2, each matching 6 bases. V shed 1 base and J shed 0 bases, with 10 bases lying between them. The CDR3 spans 15 residues. The germline V gene encodes CDR1 MGHRA and CDR2 YSYEKL. This CDR3 is CASSQGGTPSYEQYF. CDR3 DNA: TGCGCCAGCAGCCAAGGCGGGACACCCTCCTACGAGCAGTACTTC.

In nucleotides, the CDR3 is TGTGCCAGCAACATACCAGCGGGGTCTCGGAATGAGCAGTTCTTC. This codes for CASNIPAGSRNEQFF. V and J are TRBV12-3 or TRBV12-4 and TRBJ2-1; 7 bases are a match to TRBD2. The CDR3 spans 15 residues. The V segment lost 7 bases and the J segment 7 bases; nucleotides outside the gene matches: 13.